These 17 T cell receptor beta chains came from one sample sequenced in a study of high-grade serous ovarian cancer treatment subgroups. Assay used: immunoSEQ multiplex PCR; TCRdb lists only in-frame clones, some missing. The repertoire holds about 7,600 clones, with 65% to 80% as singletons. Tumor samples were taken before definitive surgery or chemotherapy. Sequencing used tumor tissue. The receptors shown here come from a human donor with high-grade serous ovarian cancer.

This clone was detected only once. The V gene is TRBV5-4, the J gene TRBJ1-2; D is unresolved. The CDR3 is 13 residues long. Germline loops: CDR1 SGHNT, CDR2 YYREEE (reference sequence). Trimming took 2 bases from V and 10 from J, leaving 15 bases between them. CDR3 bases: TGTGCCAGCAGCTTTCGTTCGTTCTCTTCCTACACCTTC. Protein sequence: CASSFRSFSSYTF.

CDR3 DNA: TGTGCCAGTGCCACCGCCGCAGGGGCGTTCTATGGCTACACCTTC. Its protein is CASATAAGAFYGYTF. The chain couples TRBV19 to TRBJ1-2, with D possibly being TRBD1 (6 bases). CDR1 is LNHDA, CDR2 SQIVND, per germline (reference sequence). Trimming stripped 8 bases from V and 4 bases from J, with 20 bases between. The CDR3 runs to 15 residues.

This sequence joins TRBV18 and TRBJ2-7, with D unclear. Germline V gene lookup returns CDR1 KGHSH and CDR2 LQKENI. The germline V and J ends were trimmed by 6 bases and 5 bases, with 11 bases remaining between them. The CDR3 sequence is 12 residues long. CDR3 protein: CASSQDRDEQYF. DNA for the CDR3: TGTGCCAGCTCTCAGGACCGAGACGAGCAGTACTTC.

The chain couples TRBV6-1 to TRBJ1-3, with TRBD1 as a possible D gene (6 bases). Deletions cut 10 bases from V and 6 bases from J, with 16 bases between. Germline loops: CDR1 MNHNS, CDR2 SASEGT. CDR3 length: 13 amino acids. CDR3 nucleotide sequence: TGTGCCATCGATGGACAGCAAAAAAACACCATATATTTT. Protein product: CAIDGQQKNTIYF.

This clone was observed a single time. The gene calls are TRBV7-9 and TRBJ2-2, with D possibly being TRBD1 or TRBD2 (5 bases each). The CDR3 extends over 15 amino acids. The germline gives CDR1 SEHNR, CDR2 FQNEAQ (reference sequence). Trimming shortened V by 5 bases and J by 6 bases, and 16 bases separated the two germline ends. CDR3 in amino acids: CASSPSGTPAGELFF. The CDR3 DNA reads TGTGCCAGCAGCCCGTCCGGGACCCCCGCCGGGGAGCTGTTTTTT.

The J gene is TRBJ2-7, the V gene TRBV19; 9 positions agree with TRBD1. This CDR3 spans 14 amino acids. The J segment lost 4 bases and the V segment lost 5 bases, leaving 6 bases of the junction unmatched. Germline V gene sequence: CDR1 LNHDA, CDR2 SQIVND (reference sequence). The DNA for the CDR3 is TGTGCCAGTAGTCTGGGGACAGGGTGGTACGAGCAGTACTTC. It codes for CASSLGTGWYEQYF.

This clone was picked up a small number of times. The CDR3 DNA sequence: TGTGCCAGCGGGACCGTGAGCTCCTACAATGAGCAGTTCTTC. Translation gives CASGTVSSYNEQFF. The chain links TRBV27 to TRBJ2-1; D possibly matches TRBD1 or TRBD2 (5 bases each). The CDR3 is 14 residues long. V lost 8 bases, J lost 0 bases, and 11 bases lay in between. CDR1 and CDR2 (germline): MNHEY, SMNVEV (reference sequence).

This clone has a single count. The chain recombines TRBV7-8 with TRBJ2-7; TRBD1 agrees at 7 bases. Germline trimming cut 3 bases from V and 5 bases from J; bases unmatched to any gene: 4. This CDR3 has 13 residues. The germline V gene has CDR1 SGHVS and CDR2 FQNEAQ. This CDR3 is CASSFGQVNEQYF. The DNA for the CDR3 is TGTGCCAGCAGCTTCGGACAGGTCAACGAGCAGTACTTC.

The rearrangement uses TRBV7-2 and TRBJ2-3; the match to TRBD1 covers 7 bases. The germline CDR1 and CDR2 sequences are SGHTA and FQGNSA. J gave up 0 bases and V 8 bases, and 2 bases lay outside the gene matches. This CDR3 has 13 amino acids. DNA for the CDR3: TGTGCCAGCCGACAGGGAAGCACAGATACGCAGTATTTT. As protein: CASRQGSTDTQYF.

The V call is TRBV5-1, the J call TRBJ2-1; D possibly corresponds to TRBD2 (6 bases). CDR1 SGHRS and CDR2 YFSETQ come from the germline V gene. This CDR3 is built from 13 residues. V gave up 5 bases and J gave up 12 bases, with 18 bases separating them. The CDR3: CASRTELAEPQFF. CDR3 DNA: TGCGCCAGCAGAACTGAACTAGCAGAGCCGCAGTTCTTC.

The chain is built from TRBV5-5 and TRBJ2-5; 9 positions agree with TRBD2. The CDR3 consists of 16 residues. The germline CDR1 and CDR2 sequences are SGHKS and YYEKEE (reference sequence). The junction had 5 bases not matched to a gene; V was cut back by 1 base and J by 1 base. The CDR3 DNA reads as TGTGCCAGCAGCTTGTACGAGCGGGGGGTCCAAGAGACCCAGTACTTC. Translated, it gives CASSLYERGVQETQYF.

This chain links TRBV2 with TRBJ1-2; 10 nucleotides line up with TRBD1. With 6 bases clipped from V and 5 bases from J, the junction kept 3 bases outside the gene matches. This CDR3 spans 13 amino acids. The germline V gene encodes CDR1 SNHLY and CDR2 FYNNEI. This chain's CDR3 is CASRGQGRYGYTF. Written as DNA, the CDR3 is TGTGCCAGCAGGGGACAGGGGCGGTATGGCTACACCTTC.

The chain recombines TRBV6-5 with TRBJ2-1, with 11 bases that match TRBD2. J lost 10 bases, V lost 2 bases, and 7 bases had no gene match. Germline-derived CDR1 and CDR2 are MNHEY and SVGAGI. The CDR3 has 15 amino acids. The CDR3 DNA reads TGTGCCAGCAGTTACCATAGCGGGGGGGCCGTCGAGCAGTTCTTC. Translating gives CASSYHSGGAVEQFF.

This sequence joins TRBV7-2 and TRBJ2-7; D is possibly TRBD2 (5 bases). This CDR3 spans 15 amino acids. Germline values: CDR1 SGHTA, CDR2 FQGNSA. Deletions cut 2 bases from V and 2 bases from J, with 13 bases between. The CDR3 reads CASSLSSRETYEQYF. Here the CDR3 DNA reads TGTGCCAGCAGCTTATCTTCACGGGAAACCTACGAGCAGTACTTC.

The V call is TRBV10-3, the J call TRBJ2-3; D unclear. The CDR3 is made up of 11 amino acids. Trimming removed 6 bases from V and 6 bases from J, with 7 bases in between. Germline V CDR1 and CDR2: ENHRY, SYGVKD. The CDR3, as DNA: TGTGCCATCAGCGGGCAGGATACGCAGTATTTT. It encodes CAISGQDTQYF.

The chain has TRBV2 and TRBJ2-3; possibly TRBD1 for D (6 bases). The CDR3 has 15 amino acids. Trimming took 10 bases from V and 0 from J, leaving 17 bases between them. The germline gives CDR1 SNHLY, CDR2 FYNNEI. CDR3 region: CATSEGVPSTDTQYF. The CDR3 DNA is TGTGCCACCTCTGAGGGGGTTCCTAGCACAGATACGCAGTATTTT.

This clone turned up a few times. The genes are TRBV27 and TRBJ2-2; D is possibly TRBD1 or TRBD2 (6 bases each). The germline gives CDR1 MNHEY, CDR2 SMNVEV (reference sequence). Trimming removed 0 bases from V and 4 bases from J, with 9 bases in between. The CDR3 is 15 amino acids. CDR3 sequence (DNA): TGTGCCAGCAGTTTATCGGGGGGCTTCACCGGGGAGCTGTTTTTT. Residues: CASSLSGGFTGELFF.